Following are 14 T cell receptor beta chains from one sample sequenced in a study of OX40 agonist ivuxolimab in advanced cancers. Using immunoSEQ multiplex PCR, the repertoire was profiled, and TCRdb retains in-frame clones only, with some absent. The data show roughly 100,000 clones, with around nine tenths seen just once and 0.48% held by the top ten. The sample here was CD4+ or CD8+ T cells sorted from blood, taken in a trial of the OX40 agonist ivuxolimab. Receptors were obtained from an adult with an advanced solid tumor such as melanoma, head and neck, liver or kidney cancer.

The J gene is TRBJ2-3, the V gene TRBV23-1; D gene ambiguous. TRBV23-1 is treated as an ORF (open reading frame) with a function not yet certain. The CDR3 extends over 14 amino acids. The V gene lost 4 bases and the J gene lost 4 bases, with 12 bases spanning the gap. Written as DNA, the CDR3 is TGCGCCAGCAGTCCGGCCCTACCACCAGATACGCAGTATTTT. This sequence encodes CASSPALPPDTQYF.

The gene calls are TRBV6-5 and TRBJ2-3; 12 nucleotides align to TRBD2. The length of the CDR3 is 15 residues. J gave up 9 bases and V 5 bases, and 9 bases lay outside the gene matches. Germline CDR1 is MNHEY and CDR2 is SVGAGI. CDR3 in DNA: TGTGCCAGCAGTACCTCTAGCGGGGGGGCGGGGACGCAGTATTTT. Its protein is CASSTSSGGAGTQYF.

This rearrangement joins TRBV7-2 to TRBJ2-2; D perhaps matches TRBD1 (6 bases). Germline V gene lookup returns CDR1 SGHTA and CDR2 FQGNSA. Trimming pared 2 bases from V and 7 bases from J, leaving 14 bases between. CDR3 length equals 15 residues. The chain's CDR3 is CASSLLQGSGGELFF. The CDR3 nucleotides read TGTGCCAGCAGCTTACTACAGGGTTCGGGCGGGGAGCTGTTTTTT. Looking up the rest from reference TRBV7-2 and TRBJ2-2 gives the full variable domain: GAGVSQSPSNKVTEKGKDVELRCDPISGHTALYWYRQSLGQGLEFLIYFQGNSAPDKSGLPSDRFSAERTGGSVSTLTIQRTQQEDSAVYLCASSLLQGSGGELFFGEGSRLTVL.

The V gene is TRBV9, the J gene TRBJ1-6; no definite D call. The CDR3 covers 13 residues. The germline gives CDR1 SGDLS, CDR2 YYNGEE. V was trimmed by 0 bases and J by 8 bases, leaving 6 bases between them. The CDR3 DNA sequence: TGTGCCAGCAGCGTAGGTTCCTATTCACCCCTCCACTTT. It encodes CASSVGSYSPLHF.

The rearrangement uses TRBV27 and TRBJ2-3; 7 nucleotides agree with TRBD1. The CDR3 has 15 residues. Germline assignment: CDR1 MNHEY and CDR2 SMNVEV (reference sequence). Trimming at V came to 5 bases and at J to 2 bases, leaving 7 bases not matched to a gene. CDR3 bases: TGTGCCAGCAGTCCCCGACAGGGCAACACAGATACGCAGTATTTT. This codes for CASSPRQGNTDTQYF.

The gene calls are TRBV5-1 and TRBJ2-2; 11 nucleotides match TRBD1. CDR3 length equals 17 residues. Trimming removed 2 bases from V and 0 bases from J; junction bases left unmatched: 3. Per the germline V gene, CDR1 is SGHRS and CDR2 is YFSETQ. In DNA form, the CDR3 reads TGCGCCAGCAGCTTTAGGGGACAGGGGGCGAACACCGGGGAGCTGTTTTTT. This codes for CASSFRGQGANTGELFF.

The CDR3 sequence: CASSPREAFNEKLFF. The DNA for the CDR3 is TGTGCCAGCAGCCCCCGGGAGGCCTTTAATGAAAAACTGTTTTTT. This chain connects TRBV14 to TRBJ1-4, with D hard to call. Looked up from germline, CDR1 is SGHDN and CDR2 is FVKESK. The CDR3 runs to 15 residues. With 4 bases removed from V and 4 bases from J, the gap between germline ends came to 13 bases.

The V call is TRBV5-1, the J call TRBJ2-7; D is unclear. The germline V gene has CDR1 SGHRS and CDR2 YFSETQ. This CDR3 comprises 13 residues. Trimming removed 1 base from V and 2 bases from J, with 7 bases in between. CDR3 amino acids: CASSLRTTYEQYF. As DNA, the CDR3 is TGCGCCAGCAGCTTGCGCACCACCTACGAGCAGTACTTC.

This chain joins TRBV6-1 and TRBJ1-6; D unclear. The V gene's germline CDR1 is MNHNS and CDR2 SASEGT. Between the trimmed V and J ends, which lost 6 bases and 3 bases, there was a span of 12 bases. The CDR3 is 15 residues long. The CDR3 sequence is CASREDGDYNSPLHF. In DNA, the CDR3 is TGTGCCAGCAGGGAGGACGGGGACTATAATTCACCCCTCCACTTT.

The rearrangement links TRBV9 to TRBJ1-3; 10 bases fit TRBD1. The J segment lost 3 bases and the V segment lost 2 bases, leaving 5 bases of the junction unmatched. This CDR3 comprises 16 residues. Germline CDR1 and CDR2: SGDLS and YYNGEE. Here the CDR3 reads CASSVMTGGVGNTIYF. Written as DNA, the CDR3 is TGTGCCAGCAGCGTTATGACAGGGGGCGTTGGAAACACCATATATTTT.

This clone was picked up a small number of times. The V call is TRBV7-3, the J call TRBJ2-7; D perhaps matches TRBD1 (5 bases). Germline assignment: CDR1 SGHTA and CDR2 FQGTGA. The CDR3 has 13 residues. V was cut by 2 bases and J by 4 bases, with 9 bases left in between. The CDR3 region is CASSLAQGYEQYF. As DNA, the CDR3 is TGTGCCAGCAGCTTAGCTCAGGGATACGAGCAGTACTTC.

The chain has TRBV2 and TRBJ2-3, with TRBD1 matching 9 bases. Germline-derived CDR1 and CDR2 are SNHLY and FYNNEI. The V and J ends lost 7 bases and 2 bases, in that order; junction bases with no gene match: 4. CDR3 length: 14 residues. The DNA for the CDR3 is TGTGCCAGCACGGGGACAGGGTTCACAGATACGCAGTATTTT. Residues: CASTGTGFTDTQYF.

This chain connects TRBV4-2 to TRBJ1-5, with D hard to call. The CDR3 loop spans 15 amino acids. Between the trimmed V and J ends, which lost 5 bases and 2 bases, there was a span of 13 bases. The germline V gene has CDR1 LGHNA and CDR2 YNFKEQ. CDR3: CASSKPVGGNQPQHF. The CDR3 DNA reads TGTGCCAGCAGCAAGCCCGTAGGCGGCAATCAGCCCCAGCATTTT.

The CDR3 sequence is CASSYSSYRAVTEAFF. CDR3 in DNA: TGTGCCAGCAGTTACTCGTCGTACAGGGCTGTCACTGAAGCTTTCTTT. The genes are TRBV6-5 and TRBJ1-1; a possible D gene is TRBD1 (6 bases). The CDR3 is made up of 16 amino acids. Germline V gene sequence: CDR1 MNHEY, CDR2 SVGAGI. V gave up 0 bases and J gave up 4 bases, with 15 bases separating them.